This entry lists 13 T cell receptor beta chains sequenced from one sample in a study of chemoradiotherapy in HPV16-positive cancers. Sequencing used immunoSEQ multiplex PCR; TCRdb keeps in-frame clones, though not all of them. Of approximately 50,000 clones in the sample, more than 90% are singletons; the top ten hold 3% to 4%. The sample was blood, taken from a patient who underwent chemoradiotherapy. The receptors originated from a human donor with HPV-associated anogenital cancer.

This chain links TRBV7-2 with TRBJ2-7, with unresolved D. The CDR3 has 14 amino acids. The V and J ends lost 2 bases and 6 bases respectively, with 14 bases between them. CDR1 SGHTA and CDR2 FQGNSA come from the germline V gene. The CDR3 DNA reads TGTGCCAGCAGCTTAAGCTCTAGTCCCGGCGAGCAGTACTTC. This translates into CASSLSSSPGEQYF.

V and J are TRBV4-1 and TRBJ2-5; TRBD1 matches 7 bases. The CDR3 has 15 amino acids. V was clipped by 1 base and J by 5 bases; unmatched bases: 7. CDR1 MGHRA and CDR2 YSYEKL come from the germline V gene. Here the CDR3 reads CASSQAGGRAETQYF. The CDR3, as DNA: TGCGCCAGCAGCCAAGCAGGGGGTCGGGCGGAGACCCAGTACTTC.

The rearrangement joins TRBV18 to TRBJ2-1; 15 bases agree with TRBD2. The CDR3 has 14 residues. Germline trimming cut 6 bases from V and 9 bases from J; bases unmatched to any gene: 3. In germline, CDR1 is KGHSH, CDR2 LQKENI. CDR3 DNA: TGTGCCAGCTCCCCGGGACTAGCGGGAGGTGAGCAGTTCTTC. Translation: CASSPGLAGGEQFF.

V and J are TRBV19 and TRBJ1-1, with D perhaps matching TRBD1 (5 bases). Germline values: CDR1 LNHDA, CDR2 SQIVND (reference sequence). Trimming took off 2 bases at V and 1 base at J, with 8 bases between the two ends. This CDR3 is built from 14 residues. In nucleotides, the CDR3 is TGTGCCAGTAGTATACAGGGCCAGAACACTGAAGCTTTCTTT. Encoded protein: CASSIQGQNTEAFF.

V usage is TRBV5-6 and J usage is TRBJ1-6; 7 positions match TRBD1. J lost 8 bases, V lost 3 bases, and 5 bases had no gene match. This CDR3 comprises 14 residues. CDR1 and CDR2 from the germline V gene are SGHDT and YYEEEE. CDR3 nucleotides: TGTGCCAGCAGCTCCGGGACAGCTGATTCACCCCTCCACTTT. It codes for CASSSGTADSPLHF. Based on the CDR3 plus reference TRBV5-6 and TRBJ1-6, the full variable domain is DAGVTQSPTHLIKTRGQQVTLRCSPKSGHDTVSWYQQALGQGPQFIFQYYEEEERQRGNFPDRFSGHQFPNYSSELNVNALLLGDSALYLCASSSGTADSPLHFGNGTRLTVT.

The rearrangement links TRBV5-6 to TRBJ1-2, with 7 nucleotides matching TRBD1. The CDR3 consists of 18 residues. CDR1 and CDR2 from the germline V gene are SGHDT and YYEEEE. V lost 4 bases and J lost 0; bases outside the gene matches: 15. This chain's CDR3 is CASSDGQASTITNYGYTF. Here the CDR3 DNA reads TGTGCCAGCAGCGACGGACAGGCCTCGACTATTACTAACTATGGCTACACCTTC.

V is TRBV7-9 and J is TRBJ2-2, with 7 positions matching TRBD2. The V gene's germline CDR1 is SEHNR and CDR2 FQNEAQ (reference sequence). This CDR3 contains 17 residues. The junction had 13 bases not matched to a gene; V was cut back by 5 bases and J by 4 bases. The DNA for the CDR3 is TGTGCCAGCAGCCCAAATTTGCCGGGACTAATCACCGGGGAGCTGTTTTTT. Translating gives CASSPNLPGLITGELFF. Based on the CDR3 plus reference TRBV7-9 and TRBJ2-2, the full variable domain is DTGVSQNPRHKITKRGQNVTFRCDPISEHNRLYWYRQTLGQGPEFLTYFQNEAQLEKSRLLSDRFSAERPKGSFSTLEIQRTEQGDSAMYLCASSPNLPGLITGELFFGEGSRLTVL.

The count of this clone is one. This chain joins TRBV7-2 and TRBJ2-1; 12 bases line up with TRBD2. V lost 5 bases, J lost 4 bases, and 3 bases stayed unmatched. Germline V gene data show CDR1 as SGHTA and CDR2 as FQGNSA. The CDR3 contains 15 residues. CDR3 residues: CASSPTSGRYNEQFF. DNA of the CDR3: TGTGCCAGCAGCCCGACTAGCGGGAGATACAATGAGCAGTTCTTC.

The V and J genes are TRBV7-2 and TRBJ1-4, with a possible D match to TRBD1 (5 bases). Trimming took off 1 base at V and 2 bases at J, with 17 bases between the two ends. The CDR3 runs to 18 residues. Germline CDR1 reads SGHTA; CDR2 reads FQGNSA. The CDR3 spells CASSLGQGNPATNEKLFF. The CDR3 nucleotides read TGTGCCAGCAGCTTAGGCCAGGGCAACCCCGCTACTAATGAAAAACTGTTTTTT.

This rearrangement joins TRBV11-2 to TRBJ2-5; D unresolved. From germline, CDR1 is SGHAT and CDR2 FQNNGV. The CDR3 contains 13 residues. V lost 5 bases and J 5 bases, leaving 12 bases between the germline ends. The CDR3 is CASSPPGRETQYF. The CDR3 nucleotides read TGTGCCAGCAGCCCCCCGGGCAGGGAGACCCAGTACTTC. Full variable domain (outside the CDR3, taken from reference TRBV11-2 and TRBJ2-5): EAGVAQSPRYKIIEKRQSVAFWCNPISGHATLYWYQQILGQGPKLLIQFQNNGVVDDSQLPKDRFSAERLKGVDSTLKIQPAKLEDSAVYLCASSPPGRETQYFGPGTRLLVL.

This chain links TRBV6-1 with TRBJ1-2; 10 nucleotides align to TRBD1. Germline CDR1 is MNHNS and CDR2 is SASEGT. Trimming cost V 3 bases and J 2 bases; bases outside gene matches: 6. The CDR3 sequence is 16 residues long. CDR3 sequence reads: CASSDPRTGGNYGYTF. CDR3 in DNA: TGTGCCAGCAGTGACCCTAGGACAGGGGGGAACTATGGCTACACCTTC.

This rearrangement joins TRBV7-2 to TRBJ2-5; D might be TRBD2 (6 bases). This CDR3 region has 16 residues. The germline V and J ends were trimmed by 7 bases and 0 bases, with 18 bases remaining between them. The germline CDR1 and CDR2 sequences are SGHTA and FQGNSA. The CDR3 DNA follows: TGTGCCAGCACCGTAGCGGCTAGCGCCTACCAAGAGACCCAGTACTTC. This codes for CASTVAASAYQETQYF.

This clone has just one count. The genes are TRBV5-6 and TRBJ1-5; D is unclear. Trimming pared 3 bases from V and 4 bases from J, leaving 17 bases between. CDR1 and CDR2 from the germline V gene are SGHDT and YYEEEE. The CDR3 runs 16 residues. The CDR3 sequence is CASSSTRILGNQPQHF. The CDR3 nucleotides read TGTGCCAGCAGCTCGACCAGAATTTTAGGTAATCAGCCCCAGCATTTT.